Sequencing of this T cell receptor beta chain was carried out in a study of T cell responses to AZD1222 COVID-19 vaccine. Study-wide findings and caveats: Repertoires were obtained solely post-peak T cell response. Spike-specific TCR breadth rose after two AZD1222 doses, and depth rose as well. The study identified only five or six AZD1222 recipients as seropositive at baseline. Most donors were white British and more were female, and clonal diversity was possibly underestimated.

The method was immunoSEQ multiplex PCR; TCRdb's version includes in-frame clones alone and lacks a portion of them. The sample consists of 25,000 to 40,000 clones, 88% of them appearing once. The CDR3 is 16 amino acids. The J segment lost 2 bases and the V segment lost 5 bases, leaving 12 bases of the junction unmatched. The germline V gene has CDR1 SGHTA and CDR2 FQGNSA. About this clone: The antigen remains undetermined.

This TCR came from an adult who received the AZD1222 COVID-19 vaccine. The starting material was peripheral blood, obtained 28 days after the second AZD1222 dose. V usage is TRBV7-2 and J usage is TRBJ2-7; TRBD2 aligns across 7 bases. Here the CDR3 DNA reads TGTGCCAGCAGCCCCTATAGGGCTAGCGGAGCCTACGAGCAGTACTTC. Residues: CASSPYRASGAYEQYF. Complete variable domain (other parts from reference TRBV7-2 and TRBJ2-7): GAGVSQSPSNKVTEKGKDVELRCDPISGHTALYWYRQSLGQGLEFLIYFQGNSAPDKSGLPSDRFSAERTGGSVSTLTIQRTQQEDSAVYLCASSPYRASGAYEQYFGPGTRLTVT.